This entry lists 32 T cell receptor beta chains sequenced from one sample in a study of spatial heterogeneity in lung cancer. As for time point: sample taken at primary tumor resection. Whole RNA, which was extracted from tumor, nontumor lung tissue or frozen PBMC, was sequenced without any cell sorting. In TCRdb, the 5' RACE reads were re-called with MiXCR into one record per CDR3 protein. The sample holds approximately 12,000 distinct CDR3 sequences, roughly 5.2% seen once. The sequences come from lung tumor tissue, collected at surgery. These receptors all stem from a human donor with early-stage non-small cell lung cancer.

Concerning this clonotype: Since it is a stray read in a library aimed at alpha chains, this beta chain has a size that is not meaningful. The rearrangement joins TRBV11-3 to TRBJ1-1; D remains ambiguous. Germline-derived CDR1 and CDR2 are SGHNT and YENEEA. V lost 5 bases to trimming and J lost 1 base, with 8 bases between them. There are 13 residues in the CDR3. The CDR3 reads CASSPPGNTEAFF. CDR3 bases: TGTGCCAGCAGCCCGCCGGGGAACACTGAAGCTTTCTTT.

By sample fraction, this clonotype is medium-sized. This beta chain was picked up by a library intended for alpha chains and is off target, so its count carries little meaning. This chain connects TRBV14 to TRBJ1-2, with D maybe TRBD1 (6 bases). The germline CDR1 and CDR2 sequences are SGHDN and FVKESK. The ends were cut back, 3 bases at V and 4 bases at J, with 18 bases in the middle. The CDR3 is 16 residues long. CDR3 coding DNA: TGTGCCAGCAGCCAGGGTGGAACAGGGACCCTCTATGGCTACACCTTC. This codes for CASSQGGTGTLYGYTF.

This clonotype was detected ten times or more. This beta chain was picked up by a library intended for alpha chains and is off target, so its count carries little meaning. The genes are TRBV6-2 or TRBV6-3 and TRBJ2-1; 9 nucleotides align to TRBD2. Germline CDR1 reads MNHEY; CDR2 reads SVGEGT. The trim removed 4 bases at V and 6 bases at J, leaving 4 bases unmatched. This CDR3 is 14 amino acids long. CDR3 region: CASSSAGGTNEQFF. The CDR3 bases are TGTGCCAGCAGTTCGGCGGGAGGGACCAATGAGCAGTTCTTC.

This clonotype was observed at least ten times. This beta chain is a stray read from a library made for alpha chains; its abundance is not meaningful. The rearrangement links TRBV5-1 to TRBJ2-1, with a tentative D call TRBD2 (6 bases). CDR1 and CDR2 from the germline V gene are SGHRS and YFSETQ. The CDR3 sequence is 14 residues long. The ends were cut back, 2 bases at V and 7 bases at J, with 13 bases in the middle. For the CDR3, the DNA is TGCGCCAGCAGCTTAACCGGGGGACGGAATGAGCAGTTCTTC. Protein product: CASSLTGGRNEQFF.

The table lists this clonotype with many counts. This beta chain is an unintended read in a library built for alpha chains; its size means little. The chain's CDR3 is CASSQEEWTSGSNEQFF. CDR3 coding DNA: TGTGCCAGCAGCCAAGAGGAATGGACTAGCGGGAGCAATGAGCAGTTCTTC. The chain is built from TRBV3-2 and TRBJ2-1; TRBD2 was called by the table and not checked on the DNA. TRBV3-2 is a known pseudogene. There are 17 residues in the CDR3.

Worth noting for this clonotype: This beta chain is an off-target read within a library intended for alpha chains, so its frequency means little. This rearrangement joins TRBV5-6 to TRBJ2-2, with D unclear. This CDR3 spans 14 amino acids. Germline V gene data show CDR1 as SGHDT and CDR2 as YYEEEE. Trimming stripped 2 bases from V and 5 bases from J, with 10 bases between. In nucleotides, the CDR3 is TGTGCCAGCAGCTTCCCGGACGGGACCGGGGAGCTGTTTTTT. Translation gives CASSFPDGTGELFF.

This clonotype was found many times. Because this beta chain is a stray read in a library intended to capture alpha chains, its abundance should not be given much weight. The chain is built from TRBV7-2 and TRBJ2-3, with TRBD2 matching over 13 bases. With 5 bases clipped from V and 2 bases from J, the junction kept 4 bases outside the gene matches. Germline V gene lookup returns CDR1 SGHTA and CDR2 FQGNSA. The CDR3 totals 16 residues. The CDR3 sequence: CASSPGLAGHTDTQYF. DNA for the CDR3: TGTGCCAGCAGCCCGGGACTAGCGGGGCACACAGATACGCAGTATTTT.

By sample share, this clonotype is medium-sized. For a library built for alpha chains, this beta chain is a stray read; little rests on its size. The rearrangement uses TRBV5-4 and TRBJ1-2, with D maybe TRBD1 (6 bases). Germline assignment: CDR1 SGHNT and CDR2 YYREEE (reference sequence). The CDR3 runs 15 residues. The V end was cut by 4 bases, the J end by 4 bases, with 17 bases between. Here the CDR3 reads CASSLPRGRVYGYTF. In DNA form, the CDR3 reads TGTGCCAGCAGCCTCCCGCGGGGGCGCGTCTATGGCTACACCTTC.

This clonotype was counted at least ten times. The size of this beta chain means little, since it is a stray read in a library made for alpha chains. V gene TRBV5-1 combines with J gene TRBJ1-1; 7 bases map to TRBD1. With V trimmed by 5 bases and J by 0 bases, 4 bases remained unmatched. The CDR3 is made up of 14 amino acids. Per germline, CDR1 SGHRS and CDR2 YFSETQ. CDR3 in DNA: TGCGCCAGCAGTTTGACAGGGATGAACACTGAAGCTTTCTTT. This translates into CASSLTGMNTEAFF.

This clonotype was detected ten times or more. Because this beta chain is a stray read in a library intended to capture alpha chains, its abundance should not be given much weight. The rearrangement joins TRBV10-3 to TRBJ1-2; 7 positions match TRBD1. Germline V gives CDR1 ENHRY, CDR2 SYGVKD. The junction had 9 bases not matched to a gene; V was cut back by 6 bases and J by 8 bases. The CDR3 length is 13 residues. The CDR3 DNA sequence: TGTGCCATCAGAGACAGGGCCCCCTTCGGCTACACCTTC. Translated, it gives CAIRDRAPFGYTF.

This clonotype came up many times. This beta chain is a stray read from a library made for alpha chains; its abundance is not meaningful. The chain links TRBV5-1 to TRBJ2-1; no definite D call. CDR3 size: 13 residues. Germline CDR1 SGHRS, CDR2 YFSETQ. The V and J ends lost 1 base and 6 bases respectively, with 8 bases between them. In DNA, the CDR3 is TGCGCCAGCAGCTTGATCGCGGCCAATGAGCAGTTCTTC. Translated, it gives CASSLIAANEQFF.

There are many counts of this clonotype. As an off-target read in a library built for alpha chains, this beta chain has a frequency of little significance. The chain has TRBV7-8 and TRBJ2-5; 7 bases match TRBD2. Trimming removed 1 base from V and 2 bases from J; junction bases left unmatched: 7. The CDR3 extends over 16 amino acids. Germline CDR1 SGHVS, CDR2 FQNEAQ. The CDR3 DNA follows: TGTGCCAGCAGCTTAGGGGGTAGCGGGCTACAAGAGACCCAGTACTTC. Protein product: CASSLGGSGLQETQYF.

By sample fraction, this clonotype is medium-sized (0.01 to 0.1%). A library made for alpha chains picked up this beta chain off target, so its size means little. The CDR3 protein is CASSQDSSGETQYF. The CDR3 DNA reads TGCGCCAGCAGCCAAGACTCTAGCGGGGAGACCCAGTACTTC. The chain is built from TRBV4-3 and TRBJ2-5, with TRBD2 identical over 8 bases. The CDR3 is 14 residues long. The V gene end was trimmed by 0 bases and the J gene end by 5 bases; junction bases not matched to a gene: 2. CDR1 and CDR2 from the germline V gene are LGHNA and YSLEER.

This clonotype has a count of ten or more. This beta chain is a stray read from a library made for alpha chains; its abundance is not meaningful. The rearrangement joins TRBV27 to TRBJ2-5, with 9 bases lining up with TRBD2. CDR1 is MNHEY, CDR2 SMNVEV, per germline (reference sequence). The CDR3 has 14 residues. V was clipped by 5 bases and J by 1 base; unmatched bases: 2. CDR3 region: CASSRGGAQETQYF. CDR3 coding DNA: TGTGCCAGCAGTCGCGGGGGGGCCCAAGAGACCCAGTACTTC.

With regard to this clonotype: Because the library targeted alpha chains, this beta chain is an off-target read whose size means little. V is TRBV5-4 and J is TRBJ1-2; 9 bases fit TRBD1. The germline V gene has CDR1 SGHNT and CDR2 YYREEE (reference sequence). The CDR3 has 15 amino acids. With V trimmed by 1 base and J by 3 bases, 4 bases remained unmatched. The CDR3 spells CASSLKQGADYGYTF. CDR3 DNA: TGTGCCAGCAGCTTGAAACAGGGGGCTGACTATGGCTACACCTTC.

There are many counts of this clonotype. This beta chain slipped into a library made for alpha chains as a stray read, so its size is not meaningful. This chain's CDR3 is CASSLQETQYF. The CDR3, as DNA: TGTGCCAGCAGTTTACAAGAGACCCAGTACTTC. The chain couples TRBV2 to TRBJ2-5; D is undetermined. Germline lookup yields CDR1 SNHLY and CDR2 FYNNEI. The V end lost 5 bases, the J end lost 2 bases, and 3 bases lay between the germline ends. This CDR3 region has 11 residues.

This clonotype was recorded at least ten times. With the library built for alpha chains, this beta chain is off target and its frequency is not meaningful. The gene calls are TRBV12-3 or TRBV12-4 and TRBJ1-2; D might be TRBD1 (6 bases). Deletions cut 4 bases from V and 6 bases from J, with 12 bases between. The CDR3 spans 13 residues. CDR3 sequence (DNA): TGTGCCAGCAGTTCATGGGGGGCAGATGGCTACACCTTC. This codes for CASSSWGADGYTF.

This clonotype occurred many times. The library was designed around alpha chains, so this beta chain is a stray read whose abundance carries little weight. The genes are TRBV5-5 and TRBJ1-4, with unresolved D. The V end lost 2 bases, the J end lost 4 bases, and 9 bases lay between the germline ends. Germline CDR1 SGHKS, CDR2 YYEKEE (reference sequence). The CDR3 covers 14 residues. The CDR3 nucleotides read TGTGCCAGCAGCTTCTTGGCAGTTAATGAAAAACTGTTTTTT. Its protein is CASSFLAVNEKLFF.

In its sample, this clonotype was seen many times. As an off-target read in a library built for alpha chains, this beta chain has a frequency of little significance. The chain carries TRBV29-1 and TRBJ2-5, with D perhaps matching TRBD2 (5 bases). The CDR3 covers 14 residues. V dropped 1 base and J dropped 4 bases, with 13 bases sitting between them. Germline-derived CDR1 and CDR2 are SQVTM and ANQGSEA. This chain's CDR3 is CSVEVGSSRETQYF. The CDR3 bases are TGCAGCGTTGAAGTTGGGTCTAGCCGAGAGACCCAGTACTTC.

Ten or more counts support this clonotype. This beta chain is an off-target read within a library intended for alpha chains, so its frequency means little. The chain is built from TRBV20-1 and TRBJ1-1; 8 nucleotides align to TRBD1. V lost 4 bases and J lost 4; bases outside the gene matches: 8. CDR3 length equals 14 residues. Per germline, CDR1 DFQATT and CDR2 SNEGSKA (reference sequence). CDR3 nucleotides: TGCAGTGCTAAAGAAACTACAGGGGGCACTGAAGCTTTCTTT. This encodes CSAKETTGGTEAFF.

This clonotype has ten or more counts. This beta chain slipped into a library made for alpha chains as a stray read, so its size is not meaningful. CDR3 sequence (DNA): TGTGCCAGCAGCGAAAGCTATCGAGGCGAGCAGTACGTC. Translating gives CASSESYRGEQYV. The rearrangement uses TRBV11-3 and TRBJ2-7; D not resolved. V was shortened by 5 bases and J by 6 bases, with 14 bases between the two germline ends. Germline lookup yields CDR1 SGHNT and CDR2 YENEEA. The CDR3 runs to 13 residues.

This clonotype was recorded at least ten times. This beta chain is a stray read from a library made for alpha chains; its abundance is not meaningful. CDR3: CASRGSVRRNNEQFF. CDR3 DNA sequence: TGTGCCAGCAGGGGTAGCGTGCGGCGAAACAATGAGCAGTTCTTC. V is TRBV28 and J is TRBJ2-1, with D possibly matching TRBD2 (5 bases). There are 15 residues in the CDR3. Trimming pared 6 bases from V and 5 bases from J, leaving 17 bases between. Per germline, CDR1 MDHEN and CDR2 SYDVKM.

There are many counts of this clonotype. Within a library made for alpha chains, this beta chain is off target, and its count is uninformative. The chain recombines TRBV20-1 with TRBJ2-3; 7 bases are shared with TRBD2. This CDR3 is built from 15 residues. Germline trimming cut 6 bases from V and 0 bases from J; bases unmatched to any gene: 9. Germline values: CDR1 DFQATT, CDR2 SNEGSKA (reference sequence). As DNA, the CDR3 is TGCAGTGCGACTGACCCGGGACTAAGCACAGATACGCAGTATTTT. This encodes CSATDPGLSTDTQYF.

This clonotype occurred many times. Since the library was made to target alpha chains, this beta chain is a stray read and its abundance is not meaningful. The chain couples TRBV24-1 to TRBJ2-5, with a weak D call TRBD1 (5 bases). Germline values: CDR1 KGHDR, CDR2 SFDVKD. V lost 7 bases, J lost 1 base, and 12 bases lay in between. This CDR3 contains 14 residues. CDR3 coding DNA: TGTGCCACCAGCCCCAACAGGTTCCAAGAGACCCAGTACTTC. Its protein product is CATSPNRFQETQYF.

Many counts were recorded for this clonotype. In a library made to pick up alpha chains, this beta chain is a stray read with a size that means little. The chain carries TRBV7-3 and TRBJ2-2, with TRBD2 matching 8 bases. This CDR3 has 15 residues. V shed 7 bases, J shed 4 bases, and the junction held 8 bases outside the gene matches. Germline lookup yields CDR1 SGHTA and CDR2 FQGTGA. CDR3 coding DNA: TGTGCCAGCACCTTTGGCGCGGGAGGCACCGGGGAGCTGTTTTTT. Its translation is CASTFGAGGTGELFF.

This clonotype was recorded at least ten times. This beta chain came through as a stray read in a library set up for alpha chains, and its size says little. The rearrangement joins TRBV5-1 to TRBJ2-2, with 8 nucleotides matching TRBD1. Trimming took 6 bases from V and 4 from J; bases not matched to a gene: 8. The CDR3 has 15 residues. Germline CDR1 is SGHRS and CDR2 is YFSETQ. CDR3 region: CASIPDRVGTGELFF. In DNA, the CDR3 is TGCGCCAGCATCCCGGACAGGGTGGGCACCGGGGAGCTGTTTTTT.

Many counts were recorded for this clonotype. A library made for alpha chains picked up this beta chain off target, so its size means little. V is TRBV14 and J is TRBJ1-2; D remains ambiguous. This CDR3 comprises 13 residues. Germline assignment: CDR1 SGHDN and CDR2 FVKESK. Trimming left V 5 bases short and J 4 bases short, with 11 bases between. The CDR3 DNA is TGTGCCAGCAGCTCGGCGGAGGGCTATGGCTACACCTTC. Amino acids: CASSSAEGYGYTF.

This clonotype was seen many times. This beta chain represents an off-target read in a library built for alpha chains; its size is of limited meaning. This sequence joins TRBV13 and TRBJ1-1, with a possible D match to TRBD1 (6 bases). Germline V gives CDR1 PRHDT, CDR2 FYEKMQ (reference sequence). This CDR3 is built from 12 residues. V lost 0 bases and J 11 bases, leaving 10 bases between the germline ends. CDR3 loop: CASSLGPRGAFF. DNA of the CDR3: TGTGCCAGCAGCTTAGGCCCGAGGGGGGCTTTCTTT.

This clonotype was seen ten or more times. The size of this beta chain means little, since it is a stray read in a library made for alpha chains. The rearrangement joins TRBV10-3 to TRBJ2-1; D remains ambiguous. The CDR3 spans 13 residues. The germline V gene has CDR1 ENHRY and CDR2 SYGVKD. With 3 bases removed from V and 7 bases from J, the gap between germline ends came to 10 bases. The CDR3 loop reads CAISEGRMNEQFF. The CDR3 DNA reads TGTGCCATCAGTGAAGGTCGGATGAATGAGCAGTTCTTC.

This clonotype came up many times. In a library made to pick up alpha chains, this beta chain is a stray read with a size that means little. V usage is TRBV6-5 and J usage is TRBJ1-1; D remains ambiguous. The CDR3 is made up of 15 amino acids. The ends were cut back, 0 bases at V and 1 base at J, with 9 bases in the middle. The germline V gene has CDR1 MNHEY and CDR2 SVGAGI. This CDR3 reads CASSYSDVPNTEAFF. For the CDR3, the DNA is TGTGCCAGCAGTTACTCGGACGTTCCGAACACTGAAGCTTTCTTT.

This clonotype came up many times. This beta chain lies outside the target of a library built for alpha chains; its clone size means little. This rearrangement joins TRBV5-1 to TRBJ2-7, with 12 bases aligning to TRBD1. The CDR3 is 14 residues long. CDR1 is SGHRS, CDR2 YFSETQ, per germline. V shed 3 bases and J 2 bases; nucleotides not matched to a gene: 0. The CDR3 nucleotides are TGCGCCAGCAGCTGGGACAGGGGGCCCTACGAGCAGTACTTC. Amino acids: CASSWDRGPYEQYF.

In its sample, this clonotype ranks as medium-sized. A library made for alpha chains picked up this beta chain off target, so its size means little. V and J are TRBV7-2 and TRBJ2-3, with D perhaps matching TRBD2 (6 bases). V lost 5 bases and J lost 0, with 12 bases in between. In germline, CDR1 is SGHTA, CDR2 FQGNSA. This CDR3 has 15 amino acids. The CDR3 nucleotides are TGTGCCAGCAGCCCGGACTACTCTAGCACAGATACGCAGTATTTT. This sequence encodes CASSPDYSSTDTQYF. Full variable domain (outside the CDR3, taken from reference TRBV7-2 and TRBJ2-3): GAGVSQSPSNKVTEKGKDVELRCDPISGHTALYWYRQSLGQGLEFLIYFQGNSAPDKSGLPSDRFSAERTGGSVSTLTIQRTQQEDSAVYLCASSPDYSSTDTQYFGPGTRLTVL.